Presented here are 10 T cell receptor beta chains from one specimen sequenced in a study of Ad26.COV2.S vaccination and SARS-CoV-2 variants. Treatment of the sample: about 20 received Ad26.COV2.S at low or high dose, single or two shots; five or six received placebo; per-sample allocation not given. Material that was analyzed had been drawn on day 63 after the first vaccine or placebo injection. The assay was immunoSEQ multiplex PCR, and TCRdb's table has in-frame clones only and misses some. The sample has hundreds of thousands of clones, about nine tenths seen once. The material was peripheral blood, obtained in a trial of Ad26.COV2.S vaccine versus placebo. These receptors were taken from a person aged 18-60 years who received the Ad26.COV2.S COVID-19 vaccine or a placebo.

This clone was seen a single time. The V and J genes are TRBV9 and TRBJ1-2, with D perhaps TRBD1 (5 bases). CDR1 SGDLS and CDR2 YYNGEE come from the germline V gene. This CDR3 is built from 16 residues. V was cut by 4 bases and J by 4 bases, with 20 bases left in between. The chain's CDR3 is CASSLDERGSLYGYTF. DNA for the CDR3: TGTGCCAGCAGCCTCGATGAGAGGGGCTCCCTCTATGGCTACACCTTC.

In nucleotides, the CDR3 is TGTGCCAGCAGCCCCGGGACAGGGAGTCTCTCCTCCTCTGGAAACACCATATATTTT. Its protein is CASSPGTGSLSSSGNTIYF. The chain employs TRBV9 and TRBJ1-3; TRBD1 aligns across 9 bases. The CDR3 is made up of 19 amino acids. Trimming cost V 4 bases and J 0 bases; bases outside gene matches: 14. Germline CDR1 and CDR2: SGDLS and YYNGEE.

V gene TRBV12-3 or TRBV12-4 combines with J gene TRBJ1-6; D gene uncertain. The CDR3 is 13 residues long. Trimming took off 3 bases at V and 5 bases at J, with 5 bases between the two ends. As DNA, the CDR3 is TGTGCCAGCAGTTTTGGGGATAATTCACCCCTCCACTTT. Amino acids: CASSFGDNSPLHF.

The CDR3 loop is CASTPWTGGSGANVLTF. The CDR3 DNA reads as TGTGCCAGCACTCCTTGGACAGGGGGATCTGGGGCCAACGTCCTGACTTTC. The J gene is TRBJ2-6, the V gene TRBV4-2, with 10 bases identical to TRBD1. Looked up from germline, CDR1 is LGHNA and CDR2 is YNFKEQ. V lost 7 bases, J lost 1 base, and 7 bases stayed unmatched. The length of the CDR3 is 17 residues.

The chain combines TRBV7-9 with TRBJ1-4; D remains unclear. The V end lost 6 bases, the J end lost 8 bases, and 19 bases lay between the germline ends. This CDR3 spans 15 amino acids. Germline-derived CDR1 and CDR2 are SEHNR and FQNEAQ (reference sequence). CDR3 bases: TGTGCCAGCAGTAGGGAATTCCGCCCCCCAGAAAAACTGTTTTTT. Its protein is CASSREFRPPEKLFF.

This clone is medium-sized (0.01 to 0.1%) by share. The chain carries TRBV12-3 or TRBV12-4 and TRBJ2-2; D is perhaps TRBD1 (5 bases). This CDR3 is 13 amino acids long. Trimming cost V 3 bases and J 9 bases, with 11 bases left between them. As DNA, the CDR3 is TGTGCCAGCAGTTTGGGGCTTCATAGGGAGCTGTTTTTT. Encoded protein: CASSLGLHRELFF.

The chain links TRBV6-1 to TRBJ1-6, with D unresolved. The CDR3 extends over 15 amino acids. CDR1 and CDR2 from the germline V gene are MNHNS and SASEGT. V lost 1 base to trimming and J lost 10 bases, with 14 bases between them. CDR3 bases: TGTGCCAGCAGTGAAGGGCGAGATTCCGGCTCACCCCTCCACTTT. Protein: CASSEGRDSGSPLHF.

The chain uses TRBV5-4 and TRBJ2-2; 10 bases are a match to TRBD2. The CDR3 runs 16 residues. Germline-derived CDR1 and CDR2 are SGHNT and YYREEE (reference sequence). V gave up 4 bases and J gave up 6 bases; unmatched junction bases: 9. The CDR3 loop is CASSPTRLAGAGELFF. As DNA, the CDR3 is TGTGCCAGCAGCCCTACAAGGCTAGCGGGGGCCGGGGAGCTGTTTTTT.

The gene calls are TRBV5-4 and TRBJ2-3; weak D call: TRBD1 (6 bases). The V and J ends lost 3 bases and 3 bases respectively, with 14 bases between them. Germline V gene data show CDR1 as SGHNT and CDR2 as YYREEE (reference sequence). The CDR3 consists of 15 residues. The DNA of the CDR3 is TGTGCCAGCAGCTCTACTAGACAGGCTACAGATACGCAGTATTTT. Protein product: CASSSTRQATDTQYF.

The chain links TRBV27 to TRBJ1-5; D remains unclear. Germline-derived CDR1 and CDR2 are MNHEY and SMNVEV (reference sequence). Trimming shortened V by 2 bases and J by 5 bases, and 10 bases separated the two germline ends. The CDR3 loop spans 14 amino acids. DNA for the CDR3: TGTGCCAGCAGTTTAAGGCGCTGGGATCAGCCCCAGCATTTT. Protein: CASSLRRWDQPQHF.